The entry below gives a single T cell receptor (beta chain) sequence along with its context. Its antigen is currently unknown. This entry comes from a study of shared clonotypes between healthy human individuals. Study details: The donor group consisted of a couple of women and three men, aged 18 to 49. Each donor had three CD4 naive, three CD4 memory, two CD8 naive and one CD8 memory plate. Study results and limitations: The small donor group covered limited genetic and exposure diversity. The study found roughly 5.3% of naive CD4 clonotypes shared across several donors.

Using immunoSEQ multiplex PCR, the repertoire was profiled, and TCRdb retains in-frame clones only, with some absent. The sample includes over 2,000,000 clones, 80% to 95% seen only once; the top ten take under 2%. The naive CD8 population came from CD45RO-negative cells selected for CCR7, without terminally differentiated effector memory CD45RA+ cells. Trimming removed 0 bases at V and 4 bases at J, with 12 bases between. Germline lookup yields CDR1 LGHNA and CDR2 YSLEER. The CDR3 extends over 15 amino acids. Sequencing was carried out using naive CD8+ T cells from PBMCs. The chain couples TRBV4-3 to TRBJ1-2; the D is unclear. This TCR derives from a man between 18 and 29 years old in good health. Some clones in this sample may be carry-over from other donors' samples. This CDR3 reads CASSQDRSRAYGYTF. The CDR3 DNA is TGCGCCAGCAGCCAAGATCGATCGAGAGCCTATGGCTACACCTTC.